A single T cell receptor (beta chain) is shown here with its context. What it binds is not known. This sample stems from a study of cytomegalovirus exposure and HLA in healthy donors. About the research overall: Per a later analysis, the roughly 690 first-cohort and 100 to 150 validation repertoires shared one platform. General observations from the study: A list of 150 to 200 TCR beta chains associated with cytomegalovirus was given.

The germline V gene has CDR1 MNHNY and CDR2 SVGAGI (reference sequence). This CDR3 comprises 14 residues. Losses at the gene ends were 8 bases for V and 4 bases for J; bases not matched to a gene: 8. The repertoire was sequenced with immunoSEQ multiplex PCR; TCRdb's copy has only in-frame clones and lacks some. The sample has some 68,000 clones; approximately 93% are singletons. J is TRBJ2-5 and V is TRBV6-6; 9 nucleotides match TRBD2. The material sequenced was PBMCs. The sequence was collected from a young man in good health and CMV-seropositive. In DNA, the CDR3 is TGTGCCAGCCAACCGGGACTAGCCGGAGAGACCCAGTACTTC. Translation: CASQPGLAGETQYF.